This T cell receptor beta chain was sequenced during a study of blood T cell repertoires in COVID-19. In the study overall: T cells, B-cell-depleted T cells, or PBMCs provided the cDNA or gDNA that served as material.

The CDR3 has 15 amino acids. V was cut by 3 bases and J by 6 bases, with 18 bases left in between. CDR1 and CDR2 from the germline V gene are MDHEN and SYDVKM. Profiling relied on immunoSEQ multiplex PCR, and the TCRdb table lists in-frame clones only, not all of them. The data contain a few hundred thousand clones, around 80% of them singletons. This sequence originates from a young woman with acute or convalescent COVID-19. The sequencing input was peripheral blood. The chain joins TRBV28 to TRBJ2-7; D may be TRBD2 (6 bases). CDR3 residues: CASSFSPRLGGEQYF. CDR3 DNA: TGTGCCAGCAGTTTCAGTCCCCGATTGGGGGGCGAGCAGTACTTC.